This TCR beta chain was sequenced in a study of neurological immune-mediated disorders. This clonotype occurred many times. TCRdb re-called the 5' RACE reads through MiXCR, storing one row per CDR3 protein. The table shows 71,000 or so distinct CDR3 sequences, with 4.5% to 6.5% occurring only once. V lost 0 bases and J 7 bases, leaving 22 bases between the germline ends. This CDR3 contains 16 residues. The germline gives CDR1 DFQATT, CDR2 SNEGSKA (reference sequence). V and J are TRBV20-1 and TRBJ2-7; TRBD2 might be the D (6 bases). Input material: PBMCs. This clonotype was sampled from a woman in her twenties or thirties with multiple sclerosis. The CDR3 loop reads CSARDLFGGNSGEQYF. In DNA form, the CDR3 reads TGCAGTGCTAGAGATTTATTTGGCGGGAACTCGGGGGAGCAGTACTTC.